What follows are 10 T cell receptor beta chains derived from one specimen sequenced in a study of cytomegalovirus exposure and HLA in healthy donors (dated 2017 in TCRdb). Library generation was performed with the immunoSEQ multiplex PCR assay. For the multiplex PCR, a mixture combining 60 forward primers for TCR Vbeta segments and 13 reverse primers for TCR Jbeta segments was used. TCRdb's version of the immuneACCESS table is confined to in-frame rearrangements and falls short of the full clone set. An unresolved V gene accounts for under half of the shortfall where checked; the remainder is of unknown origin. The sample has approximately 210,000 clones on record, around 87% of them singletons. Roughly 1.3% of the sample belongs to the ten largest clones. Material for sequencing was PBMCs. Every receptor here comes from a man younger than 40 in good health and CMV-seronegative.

The CDR3 region has the DNA TGTGCCAGTAGTACCCCGGGAACAGCAAACACTGAAGCTTTCTTT. It translates to CASSTPGTANTEAFF. V gene TRBV19 combines with J gene TRBJ1-1, with D hard to call. The ends were cut back, 4 bases at V and 2 bases at J, with 14 bases in the middle. Germline lookup yields CDR1 LNHDA and CDR2 SQIVND (reference sequence). The CDR3 contains 15 residues.

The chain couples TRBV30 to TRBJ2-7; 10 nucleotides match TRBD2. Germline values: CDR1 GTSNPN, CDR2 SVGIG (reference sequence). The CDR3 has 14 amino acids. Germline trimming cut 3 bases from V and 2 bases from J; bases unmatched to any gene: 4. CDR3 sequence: CAWRSSGGPYEQYF. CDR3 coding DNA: TGTGCCTGGAGATCTAGCGGGGGCCCCTACGAGCAGTACTTC.

The CDR3 loop is CASSQGQGDYEQYF. The DNA for the CDR3 is TGTGCCAGTTCACAGGGCCAAGGAGACTACGAGCAGTACTTC. The chain carries TRBV27 and TRBJ2-7, with D possibly matching TRBD1 (6 bases). CDR1 MNHEY and CDR2 SMNVEV come from the germline V gene (reference sequence). The ends were cut back, 9 bases at V and 3 bases at J, with 18 bases in the middle. CDR3 length equals 14 residues.

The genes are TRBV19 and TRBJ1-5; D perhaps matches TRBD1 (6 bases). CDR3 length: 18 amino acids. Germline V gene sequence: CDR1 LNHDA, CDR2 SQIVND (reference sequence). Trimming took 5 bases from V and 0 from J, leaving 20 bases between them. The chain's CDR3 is CASSPPGQSFLSNQPQHF. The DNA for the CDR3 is TGTGCCAGTAGTCCCCCGGGACAATCGTTTCTTAGCAATCAGCCCCAGCATTTT.

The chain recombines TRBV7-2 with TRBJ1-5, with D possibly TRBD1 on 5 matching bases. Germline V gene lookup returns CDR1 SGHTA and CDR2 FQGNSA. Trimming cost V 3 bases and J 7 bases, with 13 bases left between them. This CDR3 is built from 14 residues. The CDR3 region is CASSLLGGGQPQHF. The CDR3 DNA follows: TGTGCCAGCAGCTTGTTGGGGGGTGGACAGCCCCAGCATTTT.

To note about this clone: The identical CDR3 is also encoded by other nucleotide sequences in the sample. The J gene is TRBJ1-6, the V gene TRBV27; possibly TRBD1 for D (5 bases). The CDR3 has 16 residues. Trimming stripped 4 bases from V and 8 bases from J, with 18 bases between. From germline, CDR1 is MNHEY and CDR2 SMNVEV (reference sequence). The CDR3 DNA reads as TGTGCCAGCAGTTCAACGACATTCAGGGTGGATTCACCCCTCCACTTT. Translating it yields CASSSTTFRVDSPLHF.

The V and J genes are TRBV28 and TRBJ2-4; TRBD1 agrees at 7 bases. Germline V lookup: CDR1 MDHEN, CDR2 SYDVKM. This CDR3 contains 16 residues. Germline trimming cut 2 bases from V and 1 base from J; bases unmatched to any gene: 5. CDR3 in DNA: TGTGCCAGCAGTTTACCCGAGACAGGGGCCAAAAACATTCAGTACTTC. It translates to CASSLPETGAKNIQYF.

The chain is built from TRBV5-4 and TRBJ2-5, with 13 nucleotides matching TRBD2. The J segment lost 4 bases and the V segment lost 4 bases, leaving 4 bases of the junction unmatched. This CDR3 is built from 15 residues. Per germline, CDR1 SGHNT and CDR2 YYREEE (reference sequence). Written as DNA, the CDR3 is TGTGCCAGCAGCCCGAGACTAGCGGGAGGAGAGACCCAGTACTTC. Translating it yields CASSPRLAGGETQYF.

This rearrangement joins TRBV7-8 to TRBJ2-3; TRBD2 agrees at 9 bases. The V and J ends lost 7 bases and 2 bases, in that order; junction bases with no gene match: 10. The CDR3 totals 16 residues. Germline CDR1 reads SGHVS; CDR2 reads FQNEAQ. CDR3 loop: CASTPRTSVDTDTQYF. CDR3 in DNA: TGTGCCAGCACCCCCCGGACTAGCGTTGACACAGATACGCAGTATTTT.

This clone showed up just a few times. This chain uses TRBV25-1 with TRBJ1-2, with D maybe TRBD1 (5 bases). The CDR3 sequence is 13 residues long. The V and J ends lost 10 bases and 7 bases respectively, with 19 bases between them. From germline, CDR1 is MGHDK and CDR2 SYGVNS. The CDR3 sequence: CANLRSGAVGYTF. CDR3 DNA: TGTGCCAACCTACGCAGCGGGGCGGTTGGCTACACCTTC.